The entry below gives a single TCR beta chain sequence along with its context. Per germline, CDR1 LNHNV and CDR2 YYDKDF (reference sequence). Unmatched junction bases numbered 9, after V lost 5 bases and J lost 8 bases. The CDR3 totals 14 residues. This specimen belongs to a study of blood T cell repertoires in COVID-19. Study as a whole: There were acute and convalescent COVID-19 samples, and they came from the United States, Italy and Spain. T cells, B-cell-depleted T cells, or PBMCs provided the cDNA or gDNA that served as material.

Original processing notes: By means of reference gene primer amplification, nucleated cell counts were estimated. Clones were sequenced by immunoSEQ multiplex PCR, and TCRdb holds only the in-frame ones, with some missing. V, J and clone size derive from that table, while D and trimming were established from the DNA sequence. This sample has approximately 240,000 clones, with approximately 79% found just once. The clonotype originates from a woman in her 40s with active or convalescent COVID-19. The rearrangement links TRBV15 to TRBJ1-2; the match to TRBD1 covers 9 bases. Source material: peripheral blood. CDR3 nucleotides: TGTGCCACCAGCTCTCCTACAGGGGGCATAGGCTACACCTTC. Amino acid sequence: CATSSPTGGIGYTF.